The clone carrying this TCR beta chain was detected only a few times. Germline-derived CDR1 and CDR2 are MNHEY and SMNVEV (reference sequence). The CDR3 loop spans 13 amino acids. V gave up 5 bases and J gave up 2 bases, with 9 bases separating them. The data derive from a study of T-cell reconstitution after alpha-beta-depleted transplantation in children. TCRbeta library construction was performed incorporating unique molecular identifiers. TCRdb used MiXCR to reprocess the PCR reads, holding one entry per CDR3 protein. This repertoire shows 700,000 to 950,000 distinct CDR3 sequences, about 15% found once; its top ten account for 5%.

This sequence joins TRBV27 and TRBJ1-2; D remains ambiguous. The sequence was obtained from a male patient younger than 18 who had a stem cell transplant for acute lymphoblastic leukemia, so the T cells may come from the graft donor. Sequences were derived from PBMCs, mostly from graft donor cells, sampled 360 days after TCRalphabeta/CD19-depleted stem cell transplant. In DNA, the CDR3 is TGTGCCAGCAGTCCCCTCGGGAACTATGGCTACACCTTC. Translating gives CASSPLGNYGYTF.